These 24 T cell receptor beta chains came from one sample sequenced in a study of T cell responses to AZD1222 COVID-19 vaccine (TCRdb year 2021). Receptor amplification or capture employed the immunoSEQ multiplex PCR assay. TCRdb retrieved this table from immuneACCESS and kept in-frame rearrangements only. Not all clones are present; in checked studies, unresolved V genes account for under half, and no reason is known for the remainder. The sample table lists approximately 110,000 clones, roughly 90% of them with a count of one. The ten biggest clones cover more than 4% of the sample. Reading the label with the study, this specimen's time point is: baseline before first vaccination. Sequenced here: peripheral blood, sampled on day 0 of AZD1222 vaccination. The origin of the receptors is an adult in good health.

This chain uses TRBV18 with TRBJ1-1; D call uncertain. Germline V gene lookup returns CDR1 KGHSH and CDR2 LQKENI. The CDR3 extends over 15 amino acids. The V end was cut by 2 bases, the J end by 1 base, with 11 bases between. DNA of the CDR3: TGTGCCAGCTCACCAAAATTAACAGAGAACACTGAAGCTTTCTTT. As protein: CASSPKLTENTEAFF.

V gene TRBV6-5 combines with J gene TRBJ2-7, with D possibly being TRBD1 or TRBD2 (5 bases each). V was cut by 6 bases and J by 3 bases, with 15 bases left in between. This CDR3 has 14 residues. The germline gives CDR1 MNHEY, CDR2 SVGAGI. CDR3 in amino acids: CASSPWGSNYEQYF. The CDR3, as DNA: TGTGCCAGCAGCCCCTGGGGGTCCAACTACGAGCAGTACTTC.

The chain employs TRBV28 and TRBJ1-2; D is unclear. The V end was cut by 2 bases, the J end by 2 bases, with 12 bases between. The germline V gene has CDR1 MDHEN and CDR2 SYDVKM. The CDR3 totals 15 residues. CDR3 nucleotide sequence: TGTGCCAGCAGTTTAGGAGGAGGGCGGAACTATGGCTACACCTTC. It codes for CASSLGGGRNYGYTF.

V is TRBV10-3 and J is TRBJ2-3; tentative D call: TRBD1 (6 bases). Germline-derived CDR1 and CDR2 are ENHRY and SYGVKD. Trimming removed 6 bases at V and 2 bases at J, with 12 bases between. There are 14 residues in the CDR3. The CDR3 spells CAIRTGQTTDTQYF. The CDR3 DNA follows: TGTGCCATCAGGACCGGACAGACCACAGATACGCAGTATTTT.

The chain combines TRBV11-2 with TRBJ2-5; D is perhaps TRBD2 (5 bases). Germline values: CDR1 SGHAT, CDR2 FQNNGV. This CDR3 has 13 amino acids. Trimming stripped 5 bases from V and 2 bases from J, with 9 bases between. The CDR3 DNA reads TGTGCCAGCAGCCCACGGGAACAAGAGACCCAGTACTTC. Translating gives CASSPREQETQYF.

The chain is built from TRBV4-3 and TRBJ1-1; no reliable D call. Germline loops: CDR1 LGHNA, CDR2 YSLEER. This CDR3 spans 14 amino acids. Trimming removed 1 base from V and 2 bases from J, with 8 bases in between. CDR3 in DNA: TGCGCCAGCAGCCAAGTCGGGGTTAACACTGAAGCTTTCTTT. It codes for CASSQVGVNTEAFF.

This clone was detected only once. The chain recombines TRBV5-1 with TRBJ2-7, with D perhaps TRBD1 (5 bases). CDR3 size: 13 residues. The V gene lost 4 bases and the J gene lost 4 bases, with 12 bases spanning the gap. The germline V gene encodes CDR1 SGHRS and CDR2 YFSETQ. The CDR3, as DNA: TGCGCCAGCAGCCGCGGTGGGGCTTACGAGCAGTACTTC. This codes for CASSRGGAYEQYF.

The chain carries TRBV19 and TRBJ1-2; weak D call: TRBD1 (5 bases). CDR3 length equals 15 residues. V dropped 9 bases and J dropped 8 bases, with 25 bases sitting between them. CDR1 LNHDA and CDR2 SQIVND come from the germline V gene (reference sequence). The CDR3 region has the DNA TGTGCCAGCAAACCCGGGGACGCCAATCTGAGGGGCTACACCTTC. It yields the protein CASKPGDANLRGYTF.

This rearrangement joins TRBV7-8 to TRBJ1-5; 8 bases are a match to TRBD1. The trim removed 3 bases at V and 5 bases at J, leaving 6 bases unmatched. The CDR3 sequence is 15 residues long. Germline-derived CDR1 and CDR2 are SGHVS and FQNEAQ. CDR3 DNA: TGTGCCAGCAGCTTCCGAGGGACAGGCTATCAGCCCCAGCATTTT. Translated: CASSFRGTGYQPQHF.

The chain carries TRBV11-2 and TRBJ1-2; no reliable D call. The CDR3 is made up of 12 amino acids. CDR1 SGHAT and CDR2 FQNNGV come from the germline V gene. V lost 5 bases, J lost 3 bases, and 7 bases lay in between. The CDR3 protein is CASSAGDYGYTF. DNA for the CDR3: TGTGCCAGCAGCGCCGGGGACTATGGCTACACCTTC.

The chain uses TRBV2 and TRBJ1-6; perhaps TRBD1 as D (5 bases). The V gene lost 6 bases and the J gene lost 6 bases, with 12 bases spanning the gap. This CDR3 spans 14 amino acids. From germline, CDR1 is SNHLY and CDR2 FYNNEI. The CDR3 DNA reads TGTGCCAGCAGGGATACCGGGGGTAATTCACCCCTCCACTTT. It is translated as CASRDTGGNSPLHF.

V gene TRBV9 combines with J gene TRBJ1-1; D remains ambiguous. V was clipped by 0 bases and J by 1 base, with 4 bases between them. The CDR3 contains 13 residues. Per the germline V gene, CDR1 is SGDLS and CDR2 is YYNGEE. CDR3 sequence (DNA): TGTGCCAGCAGCGTAGTTTGGAACACTGAAGCTTTCTTT. Amino acids: CASSVVWNTEAFF. Supplemented by reference TRBV9 and TRBJ1-1, the full variable domain reads DSGVTQTPKHLITATGQRVTLRCSPRSGDLSVYWYQQSLDQGLQFLIQYYNGEERAKGNILERFSAQQFPDLHSELNLSSLELGDSALYFCASSVVWNTEAFFGQGTRLTVV.

The genes are TRBV3-1 (or the pseudogene TRBV3-2) and TRBJ2-3; D is uncertain. CDR3 length: 12 residues. Germline CDR1 is LGHDT and CDR2 is YNNKEL (reference sequence). V lost 5 bases to trimming and J lost 4 bases, with 7 bases between them. Here the CDR3 reads CASSNGPDTQYF. The CDR3 bases are TGTGCCAGCAGCAACGGTCCAGATACGCAGTATTTT.

The rearrangement links TRBV10-3 to TRBJ1-6, with D unclear. The germline gives CDR1 ENHRY, CDR2 SYGVKD. V shed 1 base and J shed 7 bases, with 8 bases lying between them. The CDR3 consists of 14 residues. The CDR3 DNA is TGTGCCATCAGTGAGTTGATGAGGAATTCACCCCTCCACTTT. It specifies CAISELMRNSPLHF.

This clone was observed once. The V gene is TRBV12-3 or TRBV12-4, the J gene TRBJ1-5, with D possibly TRBD1 on 6 matching bases. V was cut by 3 bases and J by 9 bases, with 12 bases left in between. This CDR3 contains 13 residues. The CDR3 nucleotides read TGTGCCAGCAGTTTGGGGGGCGGGATGCCCCAGCATTTT. Residues: CASSLGGGMPQHF.

V gene TRBV25-1 combines with J gene TRBJ1-1; D perhaps matches TRBD1 (5 bases). The CDR3 covers 14 residues. V lost 3 bases and J 1 base, leaving 9 bases between the germline ends. The germline V gene has CDR1 MGHDK and CDR2 SYGVNS. The CDR3 loop reads CASSEAGRNTEAFF. CDR3 DNA sequence: TGTGCCAGCAGTGAGGCGGGACGGAACACTGAAGCTTTCTTT.

This chain joins TRBV27 and TRBJ1-5; 10 bases agree with TRBD1. CDR1 is MNHEY, CDR2 SMNVEV, per germline (reference sequence). The junction had 7 bases not matched to a gene; V was cut back by 3 bases and J by 2 bases. The CDR3 extends over 17 amino acids. CDR3 sequence: CASSFRGQGVGNQPQHF. CDR3 DNA: TGTGCCAGCAGTTTCCGTGGACAGGGGGTAGGCAATCAGCCCCAGCATTTT.

On this clone: The sample carries other DNA sequences with the same CDR3. The rearrangement joins TRBV7-2 to TRBJ1-1; no clear D gene. CDR1 and CDR2 (germline): SGHTA, FQGNSA. The CDR3 has 13 residues. The germline V and J ends were trimmed by 1 base and 3 bases, with 6 bases remaining between them. CDR3: CASSLGEDTEAFF. For the CDR3, the DNA is TGTGCCAGCAGCTTAGGGGAGGACACTGAAGCTTTCTTT.

The chain recombines TRBV4-3 with TRBJ1-4, with unresolved D. Germline V gives CDR1 LGHNA, CDR2 YSLEER. There are 15 residues in the CDR3. V lost 4 bases and J lost 0, with 9 bases in between. CDR3 in DNA: TGCGCCAGCAGCCTGGAGGGAGCAACTAATGAAAAACTGTTTTTT. It codes for CASSLEGATNEKLFF.

V and J are TRBV5-4 and TRBJ2-3; 7 bases are shared with TRBD2. The V gene end was trimmed by 6 bases and the J gene end by 0 bases; junction bases not matched to a gene: 10. The germline CDR1 and CDR2 sequences are SGHNT and YYREEE (reference sequence). The length of the CDR3 is 16 residues. The CDR3 loop is CASTRGLVDSTDTQYF. The CDR3 nucleotides are TGTGCCAGCACGCGAGGACTAGTTGACAGCACAGATACGCAGTATTTT. Using reference TRBV5-4 and TRBJ2-3 for the parts outside the CDR3, the full variable domain is ETGVTQSPTHLIKTRGQQVTLRCSSQSGHNTVSWYQQALGQGPQFIFQYYREEENGRGNFPPRFSGLQFPNYSSELNVNALELDDSALYLCASTRGLVDSTDTQYFGPGTRLTVL.

This clone was found a few times. The CDR3 spells CASSQGIGELFF. For the CDR3, the DNA is TGTGCCAGCAGCCAAGGGATCGGGGAGCTGTTTTTT. The V call is TRBV3-1 (or the pseudogene TRBV3-2), the J call TRBJ2-2; D is unclear. CDR3 length: 12 residues. Germline V gene data show CDR1 as LGHDT and CDR2 as YNNKEL (reference sequence). V gave up 1 base and J gave up 7 bases, with 4 bases separating them.

The V call is TRBV11-3, the J call TRBJ2-3, with 8 bases identical to TRBD2. This CDR3 is built from 17 residues. Germline V gene data show CDR1 as SGHNT and CDR2 as YENEEA. The J segment lost 0 bases and the V segment lost 2 bases, leaving 7 bases of the junction unmatched. The CDR3 region is CASSLYVGGGSTDTQYF. The CDR3 DNA reads as TGTGCCAGCAGCTTATATGTAGGCGGGGGGAGCACAGATACGCAGTATTTT.

J is TRBJ1-4 and V is TRBV3-1 (or the pseudogene TRBV3-2), with 9 nucleotides matching TRBD1. There are 16 residues in the CDR3. V lost 6 bases, J lost 7 bases, and 12 bases stayed unmatched. Germline assignment: CDR1 LGHDT and CDR2 YNNKEL (reference sequence). CDR3 DNA sequence: TGTGCCAGCAGTCCTAAACAGGGGGCTCGGGGTGAAAAACTGTTTTTT. As protein: CASSPKQGARGEKLFF.

This rearrangement joins TRBV10-3 to TRBJ1-3; no definite D call. Germline V CDR1 and CDR2: ENHRY, SYGVKD. V was trimmed by 8 bases and J by 1 base, leaving 9 bases between them. The CDR3 length is 13 residues. In DNA, the CDR3 is TGTGCCATCTTTGGCGGATCTGGAAACACCATATATTTT. This sequence encodes CAIFGGSGNTIYF.